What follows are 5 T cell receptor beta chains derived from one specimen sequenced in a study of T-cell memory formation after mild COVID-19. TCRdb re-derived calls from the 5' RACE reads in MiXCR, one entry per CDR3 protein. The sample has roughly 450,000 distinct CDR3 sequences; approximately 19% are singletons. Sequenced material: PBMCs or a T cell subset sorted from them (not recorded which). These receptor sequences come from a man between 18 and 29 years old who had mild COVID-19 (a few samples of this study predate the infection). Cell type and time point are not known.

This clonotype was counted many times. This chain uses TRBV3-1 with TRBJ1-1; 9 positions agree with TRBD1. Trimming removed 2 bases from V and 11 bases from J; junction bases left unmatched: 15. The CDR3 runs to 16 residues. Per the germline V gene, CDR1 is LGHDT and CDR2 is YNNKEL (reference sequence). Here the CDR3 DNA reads TGTGCCAGCAGCCAAAACCTTGGGCCTTACGGGACAGGGGCTTTCTTT. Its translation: CASSQNLGPYGTGAFF.

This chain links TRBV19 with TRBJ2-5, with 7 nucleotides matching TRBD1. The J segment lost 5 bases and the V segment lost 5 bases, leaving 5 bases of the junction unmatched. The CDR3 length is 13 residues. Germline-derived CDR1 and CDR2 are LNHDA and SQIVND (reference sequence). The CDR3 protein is CASSVQGYETQYF. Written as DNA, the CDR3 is TGTGCCAGTAGTGTACAGGGGTACGAGACCCAGTACTTC.

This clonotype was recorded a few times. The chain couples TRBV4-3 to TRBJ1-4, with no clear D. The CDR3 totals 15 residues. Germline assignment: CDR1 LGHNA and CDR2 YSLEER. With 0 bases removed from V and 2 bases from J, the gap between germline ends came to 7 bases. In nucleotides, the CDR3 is TGCGCCAGCAGCCAAGACGTAGGGACTAATGAAAAACTGTTTTTT. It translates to CASSQDVGTNEKLFF.

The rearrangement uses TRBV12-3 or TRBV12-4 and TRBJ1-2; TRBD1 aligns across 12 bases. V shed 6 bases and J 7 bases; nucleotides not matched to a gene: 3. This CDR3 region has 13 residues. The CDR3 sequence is CASSWDRGLGYTF. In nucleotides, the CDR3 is TGTGCCAGCAGCTGGGACAGGGGGCTTGGCTACACCTTC.

The CDR3 region is CSAKARENTGELFF. The CDR3 DNA sequence: TGCAGTGCTAAAGCCAGGGAGAACACCGGGGAGCTGTTTTTT. The chain links TRBV20-1 to TRBJ2-2, with a possible D match to TRBD1 (5 bases). CDR1 is DFQATT, CDR2 SNEGSKA, per germline (reference sequence). V gave up 4 bases and J gave up 1 base, with 10 bases separating them. CDR3 length: 14 amino acids.